The 27 T cell receptor beta chains in this list originate from one sample, sequenced in a study of OX40 agonist ivuxolimab in advanced cancers. The protocol was immunoSEQ multiplex PCR, while the TCRdb copy is restricted to in-frame clones and leaves out a portion. This table has some 9,500 clones, more than 80% appearing once. Sequenced material: CD4+ or CD8+ T cells sorted from blood, taken in a trial of the OX40 agonist ivuxolimab. Receptors were obtained from an adult with an advanced solid tumor such as melanoma, head and neck, liver or kidney cancer.

The chain links TRBV4-2 to TRBJ2-5, with 7 bases identical to TRBD1. CDR3 length: 18 amino acids. After removal of 0 bases from V and 2 bases from J, the junction contained 12 bases not matched to a gene. The germline V gene has CDR1 LGHNA and CDR2 YNFKEQ. The DNA of the CDR3 is TGTGCCAGCAGCCAAGATAGGGGGTCCCGGGACAGACAAGAGACCCAGTACTTC. Amino acid sequence: CASSQDRGSRDRQETQYF.

J is TRBJ2-1 and V is TRBV14; TRBD2 aligns across 8 bases. CDR1 and CDR2 (germline): SGHDN, FVKESK. J was trimmed by 3 bases and V by 4 bases; bases with no gene match: 5. The CDR3 length is 15 residues. The CDR3 nucleotides are TGTGCCAGCAGCCTCCTAGCGGGTATCTACAATGAGCAGTTCTTC. It specifies CASSLLAGIYNEQFF. Full variable domain (missing parts from reference TRBV14 and TRBJ2-1): EAGVTQFPSHSVIEKGQTVTLRCDPISGHDNLYWYRRVMGKEIKFLLHFVKESKQDESGMPNNRFLAERTGGTYSTLKVQPAELEDSGVYFCASSLLAGIYNEQFFGPGTRLTVL.

This clone appeared once. This sequence joins TRBV7-2 and TRBJ2-5; 7 nucleotides line up with TRBD2. CDR1 is SGHTA and CDR2 is FQGNSA in the germline V gene. The CDR3 consists of 14 residues. V lost 5 bases, J lost 6 bases, and 9 bases stayed unmatched. CDR3 nucleotides: TGTGCCAGCAGCCAGCAGGGAGGGCCACAGACCCAGTACTTC. It specifies CASSQQGGPQTQYF.

The sample holds a few counts of this clone. V gene TRBV5-1 combines with J gene TRBJ2-7; TRBD2 matches at 9 bases. Germline lookup yields CDR1 SGHRS and CDR2 YFSETQ. The trim removed 0 bases at V and 2 bases at J, leaving 3 bases unmatched. CDR3 length: 15 amino acids. This chain's CDR3 is CASSLGSGGPYEQYF. Written as DNA, the CDR3 is TGCGCCAGCAGCTTGGGTAGCGGGGGACCCTACGAGCAGTACTTC.

The rearrangement joins TRBV5-1 to TRBJ2-7, with D uncertain. V was clipped by 2 bases and J by 5 bases, with 11 bases between them. The CDR3 runs 13 residues. The germline gives CDR1 SGHRS, CDR2 YFSETQ. The CDR3 DNA is TGCGCCAGCAGCTTTGGTCACCTGGACGAGCAGTACTTC. Its translation: CASSFGHLDEQYF.

The J gene is TRBJ2-7, the V gene TRBV5-6, with 7 bases matching TRBD1. CDR1 and CDR2 (germline): SGHDT, YYEEEE. The CDR3 has 13 residues. The V gene end was trimmed by 3 bases and the J gene end by 3 bases; junction bases not matched to a gene: 3. CDR3 residues: CASSWGQYYEQYF. CDR3 DNA sequence: TGTGCCAGCAGCTGGGGACAGTACTACGAGCAGTACTTC.

The J gene is TRBJ2-5, the V gene TRBV7-8, with no clear D. The CDR3 covers 13 residues. Germline CDR1 SGHVS, CDR2 FQNEAQ. V lost 7 bases to trimming and J lost 4 bases, with 13 bases between them. The CDR3 reads CASTPPHIETQYF. In nucleotides, the CDR3 is TGTGCCAGCACCCCCCCCCATATAGAGACCCAGTACTTC.

V is TRBV6-5 and J is TRBJ2-7; the D gene is possibly TRBD1 (6 bases). Germline V gene lookup returns CDR1 MNHEY and CDR2 SVGAGI. The CDR3 consists of 14 residues. With 6 bases removed from V and 1 base from J, the gap between germline ends came to 13 bases. The CDR3 coding sequence is TGTGCCAGCAGGCCCCGACAGGAATCCTACGAGCAGTACTTC. Its protein is CASRPRQESYEQYF.

This chain links TRBV28 with TRBJ1-2, with 11 bases aligning to TRBD1. Germline CDR1 is MDHEN and CDR2 is SYDVKM. The CDR3 covers 14 residues. V shed 4 bases and J 4 bases; nucleotides not matched to a gene: 2. The CDR3 DNA follows: TGTGCCAGCAGTTGGGACAGGGGGGTCTATGGCTACACCTTC. Its translation: CASSWDRGVYGYTF.

This chain connects TRBV16 to TRBJ1-5, with D perhaps matching TRBD1 (6 bases). The germline gives CDR1 KGHSY, CDR2 FQNENV. Between the trimmed V and J ends, which lost 0 bases and 11 bases, there was a span of 11 bases. This CDR3 is 13 amino acids long. CDR3 sequence (DNA): TGTGCCAGCAGCCAATCGCGGGGGCTGGCCCAGCATTTT. Translating it yields CASSQSRGLAQHF.

The V gene is TRBV15, the J gene TRBJ2-7; tentatively, D is TRBD1 or TRBD2 (7 bases each). The CDR3 spans 14 residues. V lost 1 base and J 5 bases, leaving 12 bases between the germline ends. The germline V gene has CDR1 LNHNV and CDR2 YYDKDF (reference sequence). The CDR3 sequence is CATSRAGGENEQYF. The CDR3 DNA follows: TGTGCCACCAGCAGAGCAGGGGGGGAGAACGAGCAGTACTTC.

The J gene is TRBJ2-7, the V gene TRBV2, with 16 bases fitting TRBD2. Per the germline V gene, CDR1 is SNHLY and CDR2 is FYNNEI. With 5 bases clipped from V and 1 base from J, the junction kept 8 bases outside the gene matches. The CDR3 contains 18 residues. In DNA, the CDR3 is TGTGCCAGCAGTTTGGGACTAGCGGGAGGGTGGGCGTCCTACGAGCAGTACTTC. It is translated as CASSLGLAGGWASYEQYF. Variable domain in full (rest from reference TRBV2 and TRBJ2-7): EPEVTQTPSHQVTQMGQEVILRCVPISNHLYFYWYRQILGQKVEFLVSFYNNEISEKSEIFDDQFSVERPDGSNFTLKIRSTKLEDSAMYFCASSLGLAGGWASYEQYFGPGTRLTVT.

This chain uses TRBV6-1 with TRBJ1-2, with 7 nucleotides matching TRBD1. Looked up from germline, CDR1 is MNHNS and CDR2 is SASEGT. The CDR3 loop spans 14 amino acids. Germline trimming cut 3 bases from V and 2 bases from J; bases unmatched to any gene: 3. CDR3 bases: TGTGCCAGCAGTGACCAGGGGGTCAACTATGGCTACACCTTC. Translation: CASSDQGVNYGYTF.

This sequence joins TRBV13 and TRBJ1-4, with unresolved D. Trimming took 7 bases from V and 8 from J, leaving 8 bases between them. CDR3 size: 11 residues. CDR1 and CDR2 (germline): PRHDT, FYEKMQ (reference sequence). The CDR3 DNA is TGTGCCAGCACCTCCGGGGAAAAACTGTTTTTT. Its protein product is CASTSGEKLFF.

This chain joins TRBV5-6 and TRBJ1-2; D is undetermined. Germline loops: CDR1 SGHDT, CDR2 YYEEEE. V was trimmed by 0 bases and J by 2 bases, leaving 5 bases between them. This CDR3 contains 13 residues. CDR3 region: CASSLGVNYGYTF. CDR3 DNA sequence: TGTGCCAGCAGCTTGGGCGTAAACTATGGCTACACCTTC.

The chain combines TRBV6-5 with TRBJ1-5; no firm D call. Germline V lookup: CDR1 MNHEY, CDR2 SVGAGI. The V end was cut by 6 bases, the J end by 2 bases, with 14 bases between. This CDR3 contains 15 residues. The CDR3 nucleotides are TGTGCCAGCAGCCGAGGAGAAACGGGCAATCAGCCCCAGCATTTT. This codes for CASSRGETGNQPQHF.

J is TRBJ2-7 and V is TRBV11-3; TRBD2 is a possible D gene (5 bases). The CDR3 totals 12 residues. Germline lookup yields CDR1 SGHNT and CDR2 YENEEA. The V end was cut by 6 bases, the J end by 6 bases, with 12 bases between. Here the CDR3 reads CASSYARGEQYF. The CDR3 DNA follows: TGTGCCAGCAGTTACGCCCGGGGCGAGCAGTACTTC.

V is TRBV25-1 and J is TRBJ2-7; D may be TRBD1 (6 bases). V dropped 4 bases and J dropped 3 bases, with 7 bases sitting between them. This CDR3 spans 12 amino acids. The germline V gene has CDR1 MGHDK and CDR2 SYGVNS. In nucleotides, the CDR3 is TGTGCCAGCAGTGTACAGGGCTACGAGCAGTACTTC. This gives the protein CASSVQGYEQYF.

The V gene is TRBV2, the J gene TRBJ2-1, with 8 bases lining up with TRBD2. The CDR3 is made up of 16 amino acids. The germline gives CDR1 SNHLY, CDR2 FYNNEI. V was clipped by 7 bases and J by 8 bases; unmatched bases: 16. CDR3 sequence: CASIQMGTRAFDEQFF. CDR3 DNA: TGTGCCAGCATCCAAATGGGGACTAGGGCTTTTGATGAGCAGTTCTTC. Combining the CDR3 with reference TRBV2 and TRBJ2-1 gives the whole variable domain EPEVTQTPSHQVTQMGQEVILRCVPISNHLYFYWYRQILGQKVEFLVSFYNNEISEKSEIFDDQFSVERPDGSNFTLKIRSTKLEDSAMYFCASIQMGTRAFDEQFFGPGTRLTVL.

In the case of this clone: Mismatch with germline at one junction end may stem from a read error. The chain couples TRBV7-7 to TRBJ2-1; 16 nucleotides match TRBD2. The CDR3 loop spans 15 amino acids. Looked up from germline, CDR1 is SSHAT and CDR2 is FNYEAQ (reference sequence). Written as DNA, the CDR3 is TGTGCTAGCAGCTTTGGGACTAGCGGGGGGGATGAGCAGTTCTTC. Translated, it gives CASSFGTSGGDEQFF.

V gene TRBV11-2 combines with J gene TRBJ2-1; no clear D. V lost 5 bases to trimming and J lost 8 bases, with 19 bases between them. The CDR3 has 15 amino acids. The V gene's germline CDR1 is SGHAT and CDR2 FQNNGV. CDR3 sequence reads: CASSLASLRVDEQFF. The CDR3 DNA is TGTGCCAGCAGCCTCGCCTCGTTGCGAGTGGATGAGCAGTTCTTC.

The V and J genes are TRBV2 and TRBJ2-1; 8 bases agree with TRBD2. The CDR3 is 13 amino acids. Germline V lookup: CDR1 SNHLY, CDR2 FYNNEI. V trimming: 4 bases; J trimming: 6 bases; junction bases outside the gene matches: 2. CDR3 region: CASSAGTSNEQFF. In DNA form, the CDR3 reads TGTGCCAGCAGTGCCGGGACTAGCAATGAGCAGTTCTTC. Complete variable domain (other parts from reference TRBV2 and TRBJ2-1): EPEVTQTPSHQVTQMGQEVILRCVPISNHLYFYWYRQILGQKVEFLVSFYNNEISEKSEIFDDQFSVERPDGSNFTLKIRSTKLEDSAMYFCASSAGTSNEQFFGPGTRLTVL.

The CDR3 coding sequence is TGCGCCAGCAGCTTCGGCGGACTAGCGGGCACCGGGGAGCTGTTTTTT. Translation: CASSFGGLAGTGELFF. This chain connects TRBV5-1 to TRBJ2-2; the match to TRBD2 covers 11 bases. Unmatched junction bases numbered 4, after V lost 2 bases and J lost 4 bases. The CDR3 length is 16 residues. Germline V gene lookup returns CDR1 SGHRS and CDR2 YFSETQ.

The chain uses TRBV28 and TRBJ2-1; 10 bases are a match to TRBD1. V trimming: 7 bases; J trimming: 8 bases; junction bases outside the gene matches: 14. CDR3 length: 16 residues. Germline values: CDR1 MDHEN, CDR2 SYDVKM. The CDR3 spells CASKDLPGQGLDEQFF. In DNA form, the CDR3 reads TGTGCCAGCAAGGACCTCCCGGGACAGGGGCTGGATGAGCAGTTCTTC.

This chain uses TRBV2 with TRBJ1-5, with D hard to call. Germline V lookup: CDR1 SNHLY, CDR2 FYNNEI. Trimming took off 6 bases at V and 4 bases at J, with 13 bases between the two ends. The CDR3 sequence is 14 residues long. The chain's CDR3 is CASSLGQQNQPQHF. The CDR3 bases are TGTGCCAGCAGCTTAGGGCAGCAAAATCAGCCCCAGCATTTT.

The CDR3, as DNA: TGCGCCAGCCAATTGACAGGGGGAGATTTCGATGAGCAGTTCTTC. Translated, it gives CASQLTGGDFDEQFF. The chain combines TRBV5-1 with TRBJ2-1; 9 nucleotides align to TRBD1. This CDR3 comprises 15 residues. After removal of 7 bases from V and 8 bases from J, the junction contained 13 bases not matched to a gene. Germline CDR1 SGHRS, CDR2 YFSETQ.

The genes are TRBV5-1 and TRBJ2-4; a weak D match, TRBD1 (6 bases). V was trimmed by 4 bases and J by 3 bases, leaving 20 bases between them. Germline CDR1 is SGHRS and CDR2 is YFSETQ. The CDR3 contains 17 residues. The DNA of the CDR3 is TGCGCCAGCAGCCCAAACTGGGACACCCGGAACAAAAACATTCAGTACTTC. It specifies CASSPNWDTRNKNIQYF. The full variable domain, in which reference TRBV5-1 and TRBJ2-4 provide the parts outside the CDR3, is KAGVTQTPRYLIKTRGQQVTLSCSPISGHRSVSWYQQTPGQGLQFLFEYFSETQRNKGNFPGRFSGRQFSNSRSEMNVSTLELGDSALYLCASSPNWDTRNKNIQYFGAGTRLSVL.